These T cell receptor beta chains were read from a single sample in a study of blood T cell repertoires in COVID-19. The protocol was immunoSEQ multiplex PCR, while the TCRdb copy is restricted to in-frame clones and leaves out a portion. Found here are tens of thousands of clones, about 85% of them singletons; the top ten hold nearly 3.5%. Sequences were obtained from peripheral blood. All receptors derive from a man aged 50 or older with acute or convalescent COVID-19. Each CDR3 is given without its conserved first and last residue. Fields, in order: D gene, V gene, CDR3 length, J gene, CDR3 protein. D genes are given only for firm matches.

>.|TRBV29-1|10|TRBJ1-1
SVPGASTEAF
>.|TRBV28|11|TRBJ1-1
ASSFRENTEAF
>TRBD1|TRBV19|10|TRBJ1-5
ASRTGNQPQH
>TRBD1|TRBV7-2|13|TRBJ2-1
ASSLGGTARYEQF
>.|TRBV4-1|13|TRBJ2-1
ASSTQIRIYNEQF
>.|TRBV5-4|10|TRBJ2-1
ASTAEGDEQF
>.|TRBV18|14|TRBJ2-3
ASSPVRTTSTDTQY
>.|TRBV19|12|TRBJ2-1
ASSLTSSYNEQF
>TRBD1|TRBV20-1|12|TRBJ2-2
SASFRQGSGELF
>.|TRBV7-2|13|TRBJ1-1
ASSPPNRVNTEAF
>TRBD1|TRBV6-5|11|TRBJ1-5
ASRGDRAQPQH
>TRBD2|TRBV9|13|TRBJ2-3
ASSGSGGAWDTQY
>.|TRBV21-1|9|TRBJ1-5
ASSLDQPQH
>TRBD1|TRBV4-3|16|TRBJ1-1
ASSPTLRGPVGNTEAF
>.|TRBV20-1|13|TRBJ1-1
SASFGGLGNTEAF
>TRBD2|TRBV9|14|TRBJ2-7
ASSVGSSGSVYEQY
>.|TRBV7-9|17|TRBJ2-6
ASSSVDLGAGSGANVLT
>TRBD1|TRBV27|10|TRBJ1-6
ASSDRVSPLH
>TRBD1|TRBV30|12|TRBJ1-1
AWSVLGQGTEAF
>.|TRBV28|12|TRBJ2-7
ASSTGTKPYEQY
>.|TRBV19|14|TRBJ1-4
ASKGGQLNWDEKLF
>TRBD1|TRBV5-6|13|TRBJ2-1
ASSLGTGFYNEQF
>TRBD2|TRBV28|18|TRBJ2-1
ASSTPTTSGSFSSYNEQF
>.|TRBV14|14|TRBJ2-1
ASSQDLQGLYNEQF
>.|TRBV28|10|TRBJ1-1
ASRTGNTEAF
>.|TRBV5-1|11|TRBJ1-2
ASRPWGDYGYT
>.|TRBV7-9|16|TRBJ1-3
ASSQDWARSLSGNTIY
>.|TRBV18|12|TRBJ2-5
ASSPRANQETQY
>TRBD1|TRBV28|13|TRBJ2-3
ASSLGTVGTDTQY